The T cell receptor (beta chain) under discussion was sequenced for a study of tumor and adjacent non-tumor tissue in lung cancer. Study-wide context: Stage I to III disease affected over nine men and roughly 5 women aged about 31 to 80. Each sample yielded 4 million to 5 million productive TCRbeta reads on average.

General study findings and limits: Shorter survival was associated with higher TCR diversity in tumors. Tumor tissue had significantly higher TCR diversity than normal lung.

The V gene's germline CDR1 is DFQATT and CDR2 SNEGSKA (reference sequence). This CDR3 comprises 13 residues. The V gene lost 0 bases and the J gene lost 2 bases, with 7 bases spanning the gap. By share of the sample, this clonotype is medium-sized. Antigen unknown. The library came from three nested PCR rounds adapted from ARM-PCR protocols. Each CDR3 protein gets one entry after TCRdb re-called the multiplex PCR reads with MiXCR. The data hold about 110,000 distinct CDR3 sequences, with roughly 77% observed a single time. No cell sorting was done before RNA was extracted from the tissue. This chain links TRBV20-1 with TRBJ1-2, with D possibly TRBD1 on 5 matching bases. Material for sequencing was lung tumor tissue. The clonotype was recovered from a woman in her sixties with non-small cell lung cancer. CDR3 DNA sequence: TGCAGTGCTAGAGAGGGGGGAAACTATGGCTACACCTTC. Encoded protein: CSAREGGNYGYTF.